The rows below give T cell receptor beta chains drawn from one sample of a study of early T cells in non-severe SARS-CoV-2 infection. TCRdb re-called the 5' RACE reads through MiXCR, storing one row per CDR3 protein. The table shows tens of thousands of distinct CDR3 sequences, with approximately 14% occurring only once. Material: whole blood. These receptors originate from an adult who was a healthcare worker with PCR-confirmed SARS-CoV-2 infection or an uninfected control (not recorded which). The CDR3 runs from the conserved cysteine through the conserved F or W. Some rows have no size entry. The others give once, few or many, or a class for an expanded clone.

clone_size: few; v_call: TRBV4-1; cdr3_aa: CASSPGANYEQYF
clone_size: -; v_call: TRBV5-1; cdr3_aa: CASSAGTAFLYEQYF
clone_size: few; v_call: TRBV27; cdr3_aa: CASSPGEQYF
clone_size: few; v_call: TRBV7-2; cdr3_aa: CASSPPGLAGPNTGELFF
clone_size: many; v_call: TRBV11-2; cdr3_aa: CASSLQQNQPQHF
clone_size: many; v_call: TRBV25-1; cdr3_aa: CASSGMWGQGSSYNEQFF
clone_size: -; v_call: TRBV11-2; cdr3_aa: CASSLQADQETQYF
clone_size: many; v_call: TRBV7-2; cdr3_aa: CASSLGGDEAFF
clone_size: -; v_call: TRBV10-1; cdr3_aa: CASSGIGGPGANVLTF
clone_size: -; v_call: TRBV11-3; cdr3_aa: CASSLLQGNTGELFF
clone_size: -; v_call: TRBV6-5; cdr3_aa: CASSYDRNTIYF
clone_size: few; v_call: TRBV7-7; cdr3_aa: CASSLTFQGAGANVLTF
clone_size: few; v_call: TRBV29-1; cdr3_aa: CSVDGVQNTGELFF